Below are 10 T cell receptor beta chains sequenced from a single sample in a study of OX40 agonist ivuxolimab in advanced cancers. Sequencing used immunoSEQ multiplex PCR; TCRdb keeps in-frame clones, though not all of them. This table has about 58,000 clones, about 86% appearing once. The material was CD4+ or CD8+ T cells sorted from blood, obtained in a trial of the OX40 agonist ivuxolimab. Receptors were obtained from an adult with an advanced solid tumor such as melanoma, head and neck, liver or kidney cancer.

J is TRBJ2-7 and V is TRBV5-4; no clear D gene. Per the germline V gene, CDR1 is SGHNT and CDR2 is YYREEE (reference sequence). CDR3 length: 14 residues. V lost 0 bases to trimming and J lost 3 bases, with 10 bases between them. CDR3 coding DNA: TGTGCCAGCAGCTTGGGTTCGGTTGGCTACGAGCAGTACTTC. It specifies CASSLGSVGYEQYF.

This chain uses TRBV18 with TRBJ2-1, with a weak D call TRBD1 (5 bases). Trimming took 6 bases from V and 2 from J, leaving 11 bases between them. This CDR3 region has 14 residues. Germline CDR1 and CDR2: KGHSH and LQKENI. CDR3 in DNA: TGTGCCAGCTCCGTCGACAGTGCCTACAATGAGCAGTTCTTC. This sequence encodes CASSVDSAYNEQFF.

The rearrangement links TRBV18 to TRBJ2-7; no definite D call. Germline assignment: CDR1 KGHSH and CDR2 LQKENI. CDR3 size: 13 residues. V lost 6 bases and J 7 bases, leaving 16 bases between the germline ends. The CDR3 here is CASSAVGATEQYF. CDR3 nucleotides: TGTGCCAGCTCGGCAGTCGGAGCTACGGAGCAGTACTTC.

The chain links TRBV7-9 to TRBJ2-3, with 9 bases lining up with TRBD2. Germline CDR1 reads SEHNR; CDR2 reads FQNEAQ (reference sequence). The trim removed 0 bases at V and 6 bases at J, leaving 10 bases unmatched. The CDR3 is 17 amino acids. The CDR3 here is CASSLAPGSGGSDTQYF. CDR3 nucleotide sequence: TGTGCCAGCAGCTTAGCGCCGGGTAGCGGGGGATCTGATACGCAGTATTTT.

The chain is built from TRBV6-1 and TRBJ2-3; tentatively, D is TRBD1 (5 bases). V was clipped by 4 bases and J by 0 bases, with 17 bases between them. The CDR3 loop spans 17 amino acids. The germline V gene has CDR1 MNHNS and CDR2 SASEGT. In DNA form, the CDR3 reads TGTGCCAGCAGTGGGGGCCTCGGGTTTGGTAGCACAGATACGCAGTATTTT. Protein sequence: CASSGGLGFGSTDTQYF.

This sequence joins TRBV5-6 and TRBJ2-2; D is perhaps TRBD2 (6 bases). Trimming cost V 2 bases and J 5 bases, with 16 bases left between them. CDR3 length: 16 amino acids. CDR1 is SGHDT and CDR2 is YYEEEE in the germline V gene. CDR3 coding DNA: TGTGCCAGCAGCTTTTGGGGGGACCAATTTACCGGGGAGCTGTTTTTT. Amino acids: CASSFWGDQFTGELFF.

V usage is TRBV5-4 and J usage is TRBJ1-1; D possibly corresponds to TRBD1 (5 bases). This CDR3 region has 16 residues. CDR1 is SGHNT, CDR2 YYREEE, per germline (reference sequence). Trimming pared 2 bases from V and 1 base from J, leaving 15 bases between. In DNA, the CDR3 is TGTGCCAGCAGCTTTGGGGCCCCGGGGAAGAACACTGAAGCTTTCTTT. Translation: CASSFGAPGKNTEAFF.

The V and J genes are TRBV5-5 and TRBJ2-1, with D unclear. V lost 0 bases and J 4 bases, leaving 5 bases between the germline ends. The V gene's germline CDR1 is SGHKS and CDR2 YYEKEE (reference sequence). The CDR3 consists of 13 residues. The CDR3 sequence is CASSLGQYNEQFF. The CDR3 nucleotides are TGTGCCAGCAGCTTGGGACAATACAATGAGCAGTTCTTC.

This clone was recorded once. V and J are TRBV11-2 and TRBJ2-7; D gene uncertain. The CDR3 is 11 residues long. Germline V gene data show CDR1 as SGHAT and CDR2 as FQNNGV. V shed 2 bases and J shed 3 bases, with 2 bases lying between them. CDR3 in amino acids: CASSLNYEQYF. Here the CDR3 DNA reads TGTGCCAGCAGCTTAAACTACGAGCAGTACTTC.

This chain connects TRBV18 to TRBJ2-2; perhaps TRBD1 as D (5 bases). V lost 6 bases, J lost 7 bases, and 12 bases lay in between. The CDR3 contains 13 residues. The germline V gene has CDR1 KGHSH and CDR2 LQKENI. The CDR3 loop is CASSSGQGGELFF. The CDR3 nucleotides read TGTGCCAGCTCTTCCGGACAAGGCGGGGAGCTGTTTTTT.